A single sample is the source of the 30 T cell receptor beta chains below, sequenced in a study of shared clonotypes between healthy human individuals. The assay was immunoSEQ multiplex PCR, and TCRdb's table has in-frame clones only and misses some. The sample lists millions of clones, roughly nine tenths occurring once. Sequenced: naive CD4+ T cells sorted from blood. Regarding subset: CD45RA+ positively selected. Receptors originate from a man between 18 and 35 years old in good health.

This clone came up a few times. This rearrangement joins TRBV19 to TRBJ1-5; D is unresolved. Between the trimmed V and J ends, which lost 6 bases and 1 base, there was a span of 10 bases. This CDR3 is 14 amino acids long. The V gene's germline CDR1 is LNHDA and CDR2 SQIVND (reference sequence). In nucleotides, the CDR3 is TGTGCCAGTAGCGTTGGACGGAGCAATCAGCCCCAGCATTTT. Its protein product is CASSVGRSNQPQHF.

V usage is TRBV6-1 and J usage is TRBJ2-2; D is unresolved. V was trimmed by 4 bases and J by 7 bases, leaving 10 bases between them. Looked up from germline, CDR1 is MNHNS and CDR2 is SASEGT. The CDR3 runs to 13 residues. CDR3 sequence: CASSGELVGELFF. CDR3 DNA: TGTGCCAGCAGTGGGGAATTGGTCGGGGAGCTGTTTTTT.

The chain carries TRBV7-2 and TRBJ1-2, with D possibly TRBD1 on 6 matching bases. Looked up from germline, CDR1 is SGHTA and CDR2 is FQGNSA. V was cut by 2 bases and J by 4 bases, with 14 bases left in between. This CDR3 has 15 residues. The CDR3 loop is CASSLNGQRAYGYTF. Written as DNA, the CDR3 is TGTGCCAGCAGCTTAAATGGACAGCGGGCCTATGGCTACACCTTC.

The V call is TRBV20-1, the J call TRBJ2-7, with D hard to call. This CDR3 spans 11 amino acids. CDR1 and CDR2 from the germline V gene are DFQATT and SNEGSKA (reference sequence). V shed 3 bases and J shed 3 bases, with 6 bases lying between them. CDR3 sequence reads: CSASPDYEQYF. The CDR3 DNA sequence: TGCAGTGCTAGTCCCGACTACGAGCAGTACTTC.

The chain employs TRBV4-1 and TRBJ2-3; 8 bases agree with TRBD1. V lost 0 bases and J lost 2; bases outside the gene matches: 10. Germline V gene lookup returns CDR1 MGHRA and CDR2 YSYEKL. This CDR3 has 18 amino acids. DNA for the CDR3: TGCGCCAGCAGCCAAGATCAGTCAGGACAGGGCTTCACAGATACGCAGTATTTT. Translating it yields CASSQDQSGQGFTDTQYF.

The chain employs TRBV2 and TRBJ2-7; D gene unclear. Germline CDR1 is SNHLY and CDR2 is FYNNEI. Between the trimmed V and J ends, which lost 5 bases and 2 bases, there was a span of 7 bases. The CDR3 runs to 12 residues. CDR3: CASSSTAYEQYF. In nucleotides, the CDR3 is TGTGCCAGCAGTTCAACCGCCTACGAGCAGTACTTC.

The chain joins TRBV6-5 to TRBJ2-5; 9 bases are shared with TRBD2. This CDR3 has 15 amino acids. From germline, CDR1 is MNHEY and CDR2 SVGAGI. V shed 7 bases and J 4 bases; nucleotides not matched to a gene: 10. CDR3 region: CASTTGLASLETQYF. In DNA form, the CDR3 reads TGTGCCAGCACTACCGGACTAGCGAGTTTAGAGACCCAGTACTTC.

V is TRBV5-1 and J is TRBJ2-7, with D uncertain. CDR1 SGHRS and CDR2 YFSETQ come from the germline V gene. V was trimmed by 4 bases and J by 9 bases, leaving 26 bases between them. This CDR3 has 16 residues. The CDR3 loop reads CASSPGEAASSTRQYF. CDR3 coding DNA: TGCGCCAGCAGCCCGGGCGAGGCAGCCTCTTCTACTCGGCAGTACTTC.

The CDR3 DNA reads TGTGCCAGCAGCCAAGATGCTGGGACAGGGGCCTACGAGCAGTACTTC. Translated: CASSQDAGTGAYEQYF. The chain links TRBV4-2 to TRBJ2-7; 10 positions agree with TRBD1. In germline, CDR1 is LGHNA, CDR2 YNFKEQ. Losses at the gene ends were 0 bases for V and 2 bases for J; bases not matched to a gene: 4. The CDR3 is made up of 16 amino acids.

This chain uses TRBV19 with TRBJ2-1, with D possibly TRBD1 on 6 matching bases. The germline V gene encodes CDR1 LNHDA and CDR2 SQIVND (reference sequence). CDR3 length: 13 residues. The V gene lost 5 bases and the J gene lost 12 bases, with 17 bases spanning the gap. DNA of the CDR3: TGTGCCAGTAGTGATAGCGACAAAGGGGGGCAGTTCTTC. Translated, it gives CASSDSDKGGQFF.

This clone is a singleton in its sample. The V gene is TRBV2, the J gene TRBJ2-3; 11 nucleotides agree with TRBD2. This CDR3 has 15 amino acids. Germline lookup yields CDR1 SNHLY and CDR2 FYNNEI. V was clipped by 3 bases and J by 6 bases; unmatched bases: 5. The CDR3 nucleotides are TGTGCCAGCAGTGACCTAGCGGGGGGATCCGATACGCAGTATTTT. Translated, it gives CASSDLAGGSDTQYF.

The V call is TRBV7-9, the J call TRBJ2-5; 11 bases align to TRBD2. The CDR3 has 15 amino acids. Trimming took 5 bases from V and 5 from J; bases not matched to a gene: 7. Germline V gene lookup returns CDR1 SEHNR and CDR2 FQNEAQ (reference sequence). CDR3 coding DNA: TGTGCCAGCAGCCAAACTAGCGGGAGTGGCGAGACCCAGTACTTC. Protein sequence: CASSQTSGSGETQYF. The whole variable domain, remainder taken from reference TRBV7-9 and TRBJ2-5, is DTGVSQNPRHKITKRGQNVTFRCDPISEHNRLYWYRQTLGQGPEFLTYFQNEAQLEKSRLLSDRFSAERPKGSFSTLEIQRTEQGDSAMYLCASSQTSGSGETQYFGPGTRLLVL.

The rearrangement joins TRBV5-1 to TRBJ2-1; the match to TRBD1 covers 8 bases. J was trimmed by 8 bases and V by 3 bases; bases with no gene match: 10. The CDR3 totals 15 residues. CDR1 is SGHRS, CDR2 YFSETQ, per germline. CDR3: CASSSGQGGLDEQFF. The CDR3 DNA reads TGCGCCAGCAGCTCAGGACAGGGAGGATTGGATGAGCAGTTCTTC.

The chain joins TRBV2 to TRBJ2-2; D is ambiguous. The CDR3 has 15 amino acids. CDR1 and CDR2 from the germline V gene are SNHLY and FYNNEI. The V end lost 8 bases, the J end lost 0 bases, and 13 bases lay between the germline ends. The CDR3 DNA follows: TGTGCCAGCCAAGTACCATCATCGAACACCGGGGAGCTGTTTTTT. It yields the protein CASQVPSSNTGELFF.

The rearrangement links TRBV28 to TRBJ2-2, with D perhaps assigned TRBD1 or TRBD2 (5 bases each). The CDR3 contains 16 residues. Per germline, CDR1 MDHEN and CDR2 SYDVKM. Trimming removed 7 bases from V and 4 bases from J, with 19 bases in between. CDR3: CASIETGRAGTGELFF. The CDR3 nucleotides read TGTGCCAGCATCGAAACGGGCAGGGCGGGCACCGGGGAGCTGTTTTTT.

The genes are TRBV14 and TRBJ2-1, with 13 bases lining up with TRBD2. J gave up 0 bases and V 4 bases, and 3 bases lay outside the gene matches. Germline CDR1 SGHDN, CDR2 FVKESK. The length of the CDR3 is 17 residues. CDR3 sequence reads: CASSLGLAGFSYNEQFF. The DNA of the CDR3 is TGTGCCAGCAGCCTGGGACTAGCGGGATTCTCCTACAATGAGCAGTTCTTC.

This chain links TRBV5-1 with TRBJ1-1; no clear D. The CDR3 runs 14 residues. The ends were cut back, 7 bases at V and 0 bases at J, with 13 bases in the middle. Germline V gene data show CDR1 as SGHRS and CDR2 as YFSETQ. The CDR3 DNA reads TGCGCCAGCCCCCCAACGGCCTTGAACACTGAAGCTTTCTTT. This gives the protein CASPPTALNTEAFF.

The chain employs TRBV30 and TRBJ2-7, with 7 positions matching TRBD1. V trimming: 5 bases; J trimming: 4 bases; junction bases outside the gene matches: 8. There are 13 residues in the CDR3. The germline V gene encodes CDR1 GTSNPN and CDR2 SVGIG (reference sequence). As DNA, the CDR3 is TGTGCCTGGTCCCGGGACAGACGGTACGAGCAGTACTTC. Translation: CAWSRDRRYEQYF. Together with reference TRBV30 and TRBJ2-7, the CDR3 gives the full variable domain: SQTIHQWPATLVQPVGSPLSLECTVEGTSNPNLYWYRQAAGRGLQLLFYSVGIGQISSEVPQNLSASRPQDRQFILSSKKLLLSDSGFYLCAWSRDRRYEQYFGPGTRLTVT.

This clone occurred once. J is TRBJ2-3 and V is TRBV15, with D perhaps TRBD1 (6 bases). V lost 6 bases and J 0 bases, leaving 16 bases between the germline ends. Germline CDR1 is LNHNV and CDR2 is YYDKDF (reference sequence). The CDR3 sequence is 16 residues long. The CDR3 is CATSLMGAASTDTQYF. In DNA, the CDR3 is TGTGCCACCAGTTTAATGGGGGCGGCGAGCACAGATACGCAGTATTTT.

The CDR3 is CASSPSLGRGTGELFF. The CDR3 DNA sequence: TGTGCCAGCTCACCATCGTTAGGGAGGGGCACCGGGGAGCTGTTTTTT. The V call is TRBV18, the J call TRBJ2-2, with 7 bases fitting TRBD2. This CDR3 spans 16 amino acids. Germline trimming cut 2 bases from V and 4 bases from J; bases unmatched to any gene: 7. Germline V gives CDR1 KGHSH, CDR2 LQKENI.

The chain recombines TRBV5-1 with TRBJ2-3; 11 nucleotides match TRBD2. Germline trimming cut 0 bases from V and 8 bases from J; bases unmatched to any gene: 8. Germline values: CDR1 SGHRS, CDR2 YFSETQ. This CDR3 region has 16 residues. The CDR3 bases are TGCGCCAGCAGCTTGGCCGGGCTAGCGGGAGGAGGTACGCAGTATTTT. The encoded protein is CASSLAGLAGGGTQYF.

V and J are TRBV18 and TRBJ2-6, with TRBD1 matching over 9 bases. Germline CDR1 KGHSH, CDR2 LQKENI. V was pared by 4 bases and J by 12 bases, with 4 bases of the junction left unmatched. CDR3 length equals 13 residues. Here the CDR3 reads CASSLTGGPVLTF. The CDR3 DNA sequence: TGTGCCAGCTCACTGACAGGGGGTCCCGTCCTGACTTTC.

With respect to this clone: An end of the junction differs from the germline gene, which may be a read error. The chain's CDR3 is CASTHWGSREVEQFF. CDR3 bases: TGTGCTAGCACCCATTGGGGGAGCAGGGAGGTTGAGCAGTTCTTC. The chain uses TRBV7-7 and TRBJ2-1; D is perhaps TRBD2 (6 bases). Germline V gene data show CDR1 as SSHAT and CDR2 as FNYEAQ (reference sequence). This CDR3 is 15 amino acids long.

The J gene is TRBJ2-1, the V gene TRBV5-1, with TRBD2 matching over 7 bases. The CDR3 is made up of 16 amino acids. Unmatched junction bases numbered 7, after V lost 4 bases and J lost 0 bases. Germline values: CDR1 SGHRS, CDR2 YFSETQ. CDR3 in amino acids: CASSALSGNSYNEQFF. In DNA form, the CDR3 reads TGCGCCAGCAGCGCGTTAAGCGGGAACTCCTACAATGAGCAGTTCTTC.

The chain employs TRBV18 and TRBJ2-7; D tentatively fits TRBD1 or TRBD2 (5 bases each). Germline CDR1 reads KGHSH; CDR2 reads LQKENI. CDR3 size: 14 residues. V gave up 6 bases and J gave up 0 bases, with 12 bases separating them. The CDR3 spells CASSGTRGSYEQYF. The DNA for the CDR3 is TGTGCCAGCTCGGGGACCCGTGGCTCCTACGAGCAGTACTTC.

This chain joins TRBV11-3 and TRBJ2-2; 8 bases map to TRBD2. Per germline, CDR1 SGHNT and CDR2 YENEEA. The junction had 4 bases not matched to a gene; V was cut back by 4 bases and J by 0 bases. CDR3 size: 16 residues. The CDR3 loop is CASSSWTSTNTGELFF. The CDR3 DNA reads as TGTGCCAGCAGCTCGTGGACTAGCACGAACACCGGGGAGCTGTTTTTT.

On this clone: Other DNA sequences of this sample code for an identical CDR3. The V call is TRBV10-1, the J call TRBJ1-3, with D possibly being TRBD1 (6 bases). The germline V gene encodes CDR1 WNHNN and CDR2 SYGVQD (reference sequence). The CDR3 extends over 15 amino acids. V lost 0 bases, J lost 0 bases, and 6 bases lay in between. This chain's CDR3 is CASSESGGSGNTIYF. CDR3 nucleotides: TGCGCCAGCAGTGAGTCAGGGGGCTCTGGAAACACCATATATTTT.

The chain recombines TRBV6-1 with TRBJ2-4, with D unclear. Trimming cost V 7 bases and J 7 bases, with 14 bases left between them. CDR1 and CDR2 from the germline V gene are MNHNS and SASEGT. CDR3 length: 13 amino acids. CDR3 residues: CASTTTPGNIQYF. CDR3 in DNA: TGTGCCAGCACCACAACCCCTGGGAACATTCAGTACTTC.

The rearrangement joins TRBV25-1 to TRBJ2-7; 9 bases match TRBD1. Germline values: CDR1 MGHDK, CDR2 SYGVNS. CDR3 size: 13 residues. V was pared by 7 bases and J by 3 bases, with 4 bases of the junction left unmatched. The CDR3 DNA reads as TGTGCCAGCATGAGGACAGGGGTCTACGAGCAGTACTTC. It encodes CASMRTGVYEQYF.

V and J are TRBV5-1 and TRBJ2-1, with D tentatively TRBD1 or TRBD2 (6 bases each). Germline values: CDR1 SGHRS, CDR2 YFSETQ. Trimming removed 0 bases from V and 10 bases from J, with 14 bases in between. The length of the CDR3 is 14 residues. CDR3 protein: CASSLDPGAREQFF. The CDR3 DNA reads TGCGCCAGCAGCTTGGATCCGGGGGCAAGGGAGCAGTTCTTC.